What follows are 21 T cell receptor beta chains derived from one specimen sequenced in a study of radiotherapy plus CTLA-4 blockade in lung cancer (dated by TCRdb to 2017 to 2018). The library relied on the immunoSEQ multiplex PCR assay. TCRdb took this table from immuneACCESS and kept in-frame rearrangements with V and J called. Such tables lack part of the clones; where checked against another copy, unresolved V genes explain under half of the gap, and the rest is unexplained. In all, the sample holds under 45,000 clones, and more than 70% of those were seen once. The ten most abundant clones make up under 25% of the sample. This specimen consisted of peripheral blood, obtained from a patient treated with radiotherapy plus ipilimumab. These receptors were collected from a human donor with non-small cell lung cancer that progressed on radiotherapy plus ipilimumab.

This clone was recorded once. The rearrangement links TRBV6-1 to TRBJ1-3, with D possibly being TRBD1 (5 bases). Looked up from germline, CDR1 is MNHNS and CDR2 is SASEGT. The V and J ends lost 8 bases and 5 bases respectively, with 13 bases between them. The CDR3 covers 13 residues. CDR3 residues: CASSTRDRNTIYF. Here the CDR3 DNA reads TGTGCCAGCTCCACCAGGGATCGAAACACCATATATTTT.

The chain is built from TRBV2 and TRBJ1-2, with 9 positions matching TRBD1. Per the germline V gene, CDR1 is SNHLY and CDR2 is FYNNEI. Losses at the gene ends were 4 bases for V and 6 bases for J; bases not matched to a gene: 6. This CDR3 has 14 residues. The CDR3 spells CASSGFRDRDGYTF. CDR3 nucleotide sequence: TGTGCCAGCAGTGGGTTCCGGGACAGGGATGGCTACACCTTC.

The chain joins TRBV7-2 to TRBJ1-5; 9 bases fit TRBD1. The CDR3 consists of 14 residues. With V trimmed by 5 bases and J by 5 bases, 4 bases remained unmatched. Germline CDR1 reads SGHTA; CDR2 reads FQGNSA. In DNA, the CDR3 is TGTGCCAGCAGCCGGACAGGGGTGGATCAGCCCCAGCATTTT. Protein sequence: CASSRTGVDQPQHF.

The CDR3 DNA sequence: TGTGCCAGCAGCTTGGCTTCATTTCGGGACAGGGGTTTTGACACTGAAGCTTTCTTT. Its protein product is CASSLASFRDRGFDTEAFF. The chain has TRBV5-4 and TRBJ1-1, with 10 bases aligning to TRBD1. The V and J ends lost 0 bases and 3 bases, in that order; junction bases with no gene match: 14. The CDR3 contains 19 residues. Germline CDR1 is SGHNT and CDR2 is YYREEE (reference sequence).

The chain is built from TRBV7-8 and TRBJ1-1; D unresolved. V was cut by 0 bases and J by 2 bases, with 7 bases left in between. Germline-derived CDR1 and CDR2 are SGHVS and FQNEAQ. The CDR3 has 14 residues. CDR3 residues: CASSLARQNTEAFF. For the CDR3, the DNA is TGTGCCAGCAGCTTAGCGCGGCAAAACACTGAAGCTTTCTTT.

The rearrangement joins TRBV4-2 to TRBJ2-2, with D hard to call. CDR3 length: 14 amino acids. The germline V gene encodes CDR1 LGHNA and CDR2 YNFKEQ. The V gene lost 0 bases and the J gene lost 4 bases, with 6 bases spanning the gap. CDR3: CASSQDSLTGELFF. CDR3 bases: TGTGCCAGCAGCCAAGATTCTCTCACCGGGGAGCTGTTTTTT.

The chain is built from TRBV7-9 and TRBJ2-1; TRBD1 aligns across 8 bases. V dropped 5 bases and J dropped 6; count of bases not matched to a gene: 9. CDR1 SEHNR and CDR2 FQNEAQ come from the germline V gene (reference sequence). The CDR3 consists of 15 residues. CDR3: CASSLGQGIGNEQFF. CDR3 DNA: TGTGCCAGCAGCCTCGGACAGGGTATAGGCAATGAGCAGTTCTTC.

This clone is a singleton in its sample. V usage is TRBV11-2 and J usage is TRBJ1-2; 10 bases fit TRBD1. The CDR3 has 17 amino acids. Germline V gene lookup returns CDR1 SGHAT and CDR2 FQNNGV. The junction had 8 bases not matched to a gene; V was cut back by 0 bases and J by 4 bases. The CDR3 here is CASSLDRDRGMSYGYTF. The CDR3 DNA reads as TGTGCCAGCAGCTTAGATCGGGACAGGGGCATGTCCTATGGCTACACCTTC.

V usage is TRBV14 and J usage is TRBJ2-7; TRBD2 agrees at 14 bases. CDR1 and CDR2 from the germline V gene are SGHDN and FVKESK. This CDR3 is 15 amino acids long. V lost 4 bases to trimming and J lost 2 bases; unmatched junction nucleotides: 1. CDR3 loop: CASSPGLAGAYEQYF. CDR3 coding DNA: TGTGCCAGCAGCCCGGGACTAGCGGGGGCCTACGAGCAGTACTTC.

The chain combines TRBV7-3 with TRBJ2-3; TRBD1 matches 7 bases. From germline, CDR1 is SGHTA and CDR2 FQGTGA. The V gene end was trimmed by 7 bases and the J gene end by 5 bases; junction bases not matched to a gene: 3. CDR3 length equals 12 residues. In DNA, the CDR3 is TGTGCCAGCAAAGGGGGCGGAGATACGCAGTATTTT. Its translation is CASKGGGDTQYF.

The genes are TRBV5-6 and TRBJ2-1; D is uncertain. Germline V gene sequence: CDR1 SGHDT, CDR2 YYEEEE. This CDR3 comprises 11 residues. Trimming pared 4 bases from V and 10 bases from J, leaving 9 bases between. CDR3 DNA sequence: TGTGCCAGCAGCGTTACCAGGGAGCAGTTCTTC. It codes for CASSVTREQFF. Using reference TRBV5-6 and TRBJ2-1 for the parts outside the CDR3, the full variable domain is DAGVTQSPTHLIKTRGQQVTLRCSPKSGHDTVSWYQQALGQGPQFIFQYYEEEERQRGNFPDRFSGHQFPNYSSELNVNALLLGDSALYLCASSVTREQFFGPGTRLTVL.

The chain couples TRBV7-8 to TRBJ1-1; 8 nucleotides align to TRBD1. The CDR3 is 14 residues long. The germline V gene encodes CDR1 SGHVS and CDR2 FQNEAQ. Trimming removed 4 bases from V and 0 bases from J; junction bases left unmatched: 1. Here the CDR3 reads CASSWTGMNTEAFF. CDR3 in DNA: TGTGCCAGCAGCTGGACAGGGATGAACACTGAAGCTTTCTTT.

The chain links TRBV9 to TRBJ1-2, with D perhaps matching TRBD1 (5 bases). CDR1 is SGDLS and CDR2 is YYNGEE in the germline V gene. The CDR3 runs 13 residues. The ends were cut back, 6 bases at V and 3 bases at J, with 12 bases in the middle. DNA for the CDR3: TGTGCCAGCACCCCTGGGGGGGACTATGGCTACACCTTC. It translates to CASTPGGDYGYTF.

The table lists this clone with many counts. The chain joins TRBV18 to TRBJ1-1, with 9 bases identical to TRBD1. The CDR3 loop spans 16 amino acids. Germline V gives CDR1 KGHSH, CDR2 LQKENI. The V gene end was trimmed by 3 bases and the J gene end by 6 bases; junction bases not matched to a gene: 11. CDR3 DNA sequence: TGTGCCAGCTCACCTACCTTGGGACAGGGTACTCCTGAAGCTTTCTTT. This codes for CASSPTLGQGTPEAFF.

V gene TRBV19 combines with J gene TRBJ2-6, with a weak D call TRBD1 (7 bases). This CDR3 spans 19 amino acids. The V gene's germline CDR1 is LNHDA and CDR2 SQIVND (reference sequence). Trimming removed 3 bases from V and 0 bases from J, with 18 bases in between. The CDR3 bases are TGTGCCAGTAGTATGTACTGGCAGGGGGGTTCCTCTGGGGCCAACGTCCTGACTTTC. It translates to CASSMYWQGGSSGANVLTF.

The CDR3 protein is CATSRAILAGEETQYF. CDR3 in DNA: TGTGCCACCAGCAGAGCGATCCTAGCGGGAGAAGAGACCCAGTACTTC. J is TRBJ2-5 and V is TRBV15, with TRBD2 matching 10 bases. The ends lost 1 base at V and 3 bases at J; junction bases unmatched: 5. CDR1 and CDR2 (germline): LNHNV, YYDKDF (reference sequence). This CDR3 comprises 16 residues. Looking up the rest from reference TRBV15 and TRBJ2-5 gives the full variable domain: DAMVIQNPRYQVTQFGKPVTLSCSQTLNHNVMYWYQQKSSQAPKLLFHYYDKDFNNEADTPDNFQSRRPNTSFCFLDIRSPGLGDTAMYLCATSRAILAGEETQYFGPGTRLLVL.

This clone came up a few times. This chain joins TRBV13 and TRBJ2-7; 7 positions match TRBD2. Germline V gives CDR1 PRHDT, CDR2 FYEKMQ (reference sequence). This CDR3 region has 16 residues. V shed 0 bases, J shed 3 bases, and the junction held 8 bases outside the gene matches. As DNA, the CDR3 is TGTGCCAGCAGCTTAGGGGGGCGCGGGGGAAACTACGAGCAGTACTTC. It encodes CASSLGGRGGNYEQYF.

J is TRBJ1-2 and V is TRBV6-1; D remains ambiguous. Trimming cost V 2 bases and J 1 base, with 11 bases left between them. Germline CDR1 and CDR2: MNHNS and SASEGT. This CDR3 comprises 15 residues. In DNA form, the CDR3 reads TGTGCCAGCAGTGAATCCTCTTCGGGTAACTATGGCTACACCTTC. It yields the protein CASSESSSGNYGYTF.

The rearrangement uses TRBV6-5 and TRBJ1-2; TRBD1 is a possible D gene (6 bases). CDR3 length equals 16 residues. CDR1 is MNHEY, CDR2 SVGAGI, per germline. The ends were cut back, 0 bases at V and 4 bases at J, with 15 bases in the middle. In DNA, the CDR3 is TGTGCCAGCAGTTACTCTGGGGGCAGGGCCCTCTATGGCTACACCTTC. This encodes CASSYSGGRALYGYTF.

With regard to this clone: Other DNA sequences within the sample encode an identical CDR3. This CDR3 is CASSFLNQPQHF. For the CDR3, the DNA is TGTGCCAGCAGTTTCTTGAATCAGCCCCAGCATTTT. The chain employs TRBV27 and TRBJ1-5; D not certain. This CDR3 comprises 12 residues. V lost 3 bases and J lost 4, with 4 bases in between. Germline CDR1 MNHEY, CDR2 SMNVEV (reference sequence).

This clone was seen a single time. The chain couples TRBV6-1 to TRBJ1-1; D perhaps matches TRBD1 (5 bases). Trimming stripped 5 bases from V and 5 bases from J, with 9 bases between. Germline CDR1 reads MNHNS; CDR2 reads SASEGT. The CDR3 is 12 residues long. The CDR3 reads CASSRGWTEAFF. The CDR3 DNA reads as TGTGCCAGCAGTCGGGGGTGGACTGAAGCTTTCTTT.